The 27 T cell receptor beta chains presented below share a single source sample, sequenced in a study of T-cell reconstitution after alpha-beta-depleted transplantation in children. Preparation of the TCRbeta library involved a method that used unique molecular identifiers. TCRdb used MiXCR to reprocess the PCR reads, holding one entry per CDR3 protein. Among some 600,000 distinct CDR3 sequences listed, 13% were seen once. Sample: PBMCs, mostly from graft donor cells, taken 360 days after TCRalphabeta/CD19-depleted stem cell transplant. Receptors originate from a male patient younger than 18 who had a stem cell transplant for acute myeloid leukemia, so the T cells may come from the graft donor.

The chain links TRBV30 to TRBJ2-4; D uncertain. Deletions cut 2 bases from V and 0 bases from J, with 14 bases between. In germline, CDR1 is GTSNPN, CDR2 SVGIG (reference sequence). The CDR3 extends over 16 amino acids. The chain's CDR3 is CAWSTPGTLAKNIQYF. As DNA, the CDR3 is TGTGCCTGGAGTACCCCCGGAACACTAGCCAAAAACATTCAGTACTTC.

This clonotype was picked up a small number of times. The rearrangement links TRBV29-1 to TRBJ1-5, with D possibly matching TRBD1 (5 bases). V gave up 4 bases and J gave up 5 bases, with 6 bases separating them. There are 11 residues in the CDR3. Per the germline V gene, CDR1 is SQVTM and CDR2 is ANQGSEA. This CDR3 is CSVGDDQPQHF. The CDR3 DNA follows: TGCAGCGTTGGGGACGATCAGCCCCAGCATTTT.

This clonotype was seen a handful of times. DNA of the CDR3: TGTGCCAGCAGCTTAATAAATGGCGCTCGCTCCTACAATGAGCAGTTCTTC. This encodes CASSLINGARSYNEQFF. This sequence joins TRBV7-6 and TRBJ2-1; unclear D gene. The V end lost 2 bases, the J end lost 0 bases, and 14 bases lay between the germline ends. Germline V gene lookup returns CDR1 SGHVS and CDR2 FNYEAQ. There are 17 residues in the CDR3.

J is TRBJ1-1 and V is TRBV5-1; 7 bases fit TRBD1. CDR1 and CDR2 (germline): SGHRS, YFSETQ. The CDR3 sequence is 14 residues long. Trimming took 6 bases from V and 0 from J; bases not matched to a gene: 5. The CDR3 nucleotides read TGCGCCAGCAACCACAGGGGTATGAACACTGAAGCTTTCTTT. Encoded protein: CASNHRGMNTEAFF.

In DNA form, the CDR3 reads TGCGCCAGCAGCCCACTAAGGACGGTTTACAATGAGCAGTTCTTC. Translation: CASSPLRTVYNEQFF. This chain connects TRBV4-3 to TRBJ2-1; D gene unclear. CDR3 size: 15 residues. V was shortened by 4 bases and J by 4 bases, with 14 bases between the two germline ends. Germline assignment: CDR1 LGHNA and CDR2 YSLEER.

In its sample, this clonotype was seen many times. The CDR3 region has the DNA TGTGCCAGCTCAAGAGGGAGGGCAGACAATGAGCAGTTCTTC. Encoded protein: CASSRGRADNEQFF. The chain carries TRBV18 and TRBJ2-1; 7 bases fit TRBD2. The CDR3 sequence is 14 residues long. Germline V CDR1 and CDR2: KGHSH, LQKENI. The V segment lost 5 bases and the J segment 5 bases; nucleotides outside the gene matches: 6.

This clonotype was seen a few times. The chain couples TRBV27 to TRBJ2-1, with 10 bases that match TRBD2. The V gene's germline CDR1 is MNHEY and CDR2 SMNVEV (reference sequence). The CDR3 has 16 residues. With V trimmed by 5 bases and J by 5 bases, 9 bases remained unmatched. The CDR3 DNA is TGTGCCAGCAGTGCGCCCGGGACTAGCGTAAACAATGAGCAGTTCTTC. Amino acid sequence: CASSAPGTSVNNEQFF.

This clonotype was seen many times. This chain joins TRBV20-1 and TRBJ2-1; 11 positions agree with TRBD2. This CDR3 comprises 13 residues. Germline V gene sequence: CDR1 DFQATT, CDR2 SNEGSKA (reference sequence). V shed 2 bases and J 10 bases; nucleotides not matched to a gene: 4. The CDR3 loop reads CSARSLAGGEQFF. In DNA, the CDR3 is TGCAGTGCTAGATCCCTAGCGGGAGGCGAGCAGTTCTTC.

A few counts support this clonotype. The chain links TRBV28 to TRBJ1-5; D gene unclear. CDR3 length equals 15 residues. In germline, CDR1 is MDHEN, CDR2 SYDVKM. Trimming cost V 5 bases and J 0 bases, with 11 bases left between them. The CDR3 DNA sequence: TGTGCCAGCAGTAAGACTGAGTATAGCAATCAGCCCCAGCATTTT. Protein sequence: CASSKTEYSNQPQHF.

The table lists this clonotype with many counts. The V gene is TRBV5-1, the J gene TRBJ2-7, with 7 bases fitting TRBD1. Germline V gives CDR1 SGHRS, CDR2 YFSETQ. The length of the CDR3 is 15 residues. V trimming: 1 base; J trimming: 2 bases; junction bases outside the gene matches: 6. In DNA form, the CDR3 reads TGCGCCAGCAGCTTGCCCCGACAGGGTCCCTACGAGCAGTACTTC. Translation: CASSLPRQGPYEQYF.

The genes are TRBV19 and TRBJ2-7; perhaps TRBD2 as D (5 bases). This CDR3 is built from 14 residues. The V gene's germline CDR1 is LNHDA and CDR2 SQIVND (reference sequence). Trimming cost V 3 bases and J 4 bases, with 13 bases left between them. CDR3: CASSIRGSAYEQYF. The CDR3, as DNA: TGTGCCAGTAGTATTAGAGGGAGCGCTTACGAGCAGTACTTC.

This clonotype was counted a few times. This rearrangement joins TRBV20-1 to TRBJ1-5, with TRBD1 identical over 9 bases. This CDR3 spans 12 amino acids. V lost 6 bases to trimming and J lost 7 bases; unmatched junction nucleotides: 4. Germline V gene data show CDR1 as DFQATT and CDR2 as SNEGSKA (reference sequence). The CDR3 is CSARTGDQPQHF. The CDR3 coding sequence is TGCAGTGCGAGGACAGGGGACCAGCCCCAGCATTTT.

There are many counts of this clonotype. This sequence joins TRBV20-1 and TRBJ1-6; D is unresolved. The germline CDR1 and CDR2 sequences are DFQATT and SNEGSKA (reference sequence). The CDR3 totals 14 residues. Trimming removed 0 bases at V and 9 bases at J, with 12 bases between. CDR3 in amino acids: CSARDPGNGSPLHF. In nucleotides, the CDR3 is TGCAGTGCTAGAGATCCAGGCAATGGTTCACCCCTCCACTTT.

This clonotype was seen a few times. This chain links TRBV20-1 with TRBJ2-3; D is unresolved. Germline CDR1 is DFQATT and CDR2 is SNEGSKA (reference sequence). V lost 5 bases, J lost 6 bases, and 9 bases lay in between. The CDR3 is 11 amino acids. CDR3 coding DNA: TGCAGTGCTTTGGAGTTCGATACGCAGTATTTT. Protein product: CSALEFDTQYF.

The genes are TRBV7-4 and TRBJ2-1; 7 bases line up with TRBD1. The CDR3 has 16 amino acids. The V segment lost 4 bases and the J segment 6 bases; nucleotides outside the gene matches: 12. Germline loops: CDR1 SGHVT, CDR2 SQSDAQ. DNA of the CDR3: TGTGCCAGCAGCTCTCCGGACAGGCTGAAGAGCAATGAGCAGTTCTTC. It translates to CASSSPDRLKSNEQFF.

A few counts support this clonotype. The chain has TRBV7-9 and TRBJ2-1, with TRBD2 identical over 10 bases. Germline loops: CDR1 SEHNR, CDR2 FQNEAQ (reference sequence). The CDR3 contains 17 residues. V lost 5 bases and J lost 4; bases outside the gene matches: 11. In DNA form, the CDR3 reads TGTGCCAGCAGCACAAAAAACCTAGCGGGAGTGTACAATGAGCAGTTCTTC. Amino acids: CASSTKNLAGVYNEQFF. Complete variable domain (other parts from reference TRBV7-9 and TRBJ2-1): DTGVSQNPRHKITKRGQNVTFRCDPISEHNRLYWYRQTLGQGPEFLTYFQNEAQLEKSRLLSDRFSAERPKGSFSTLEIQRTEQGDSAMYLCASSTKNLAGVYNEQFFGPGTRLTVL.

The rearrangement uses TRBV9 and TRBJ2-7, with 7 bases matching TRBD1. V was clipped by 0 bases and J by 5 bases; unmatched bases: 5. This CDR3 is built from 14 residues. CDR1 SGDLS and CDR2 YYNGEE come from the germline V gene. CDR3 nucleotides: TGTGCCAGCAGCGTAGAGAGGGGGCCCCACGAGCAGTACTTC. Its translation is CASSVERGPHEQYF.

This clonotype was seen many times. This chain uses TRBV21-1 with TRBJ2-3; the tabulated D call, TRBD2, remains unverified against the DNA. TRBV21-1 is a pseudogene locus. The CDR3 totals 20 residues. This CDR3 is CASSKAGAASGSRCTDTQYF. The CDR3 DNA reads TGTGCCAGCAGCAAAGCAGGGGCGGCTAGCGGGAGTCGGTGCACAGATACGCAGTATTTT.

The genes are TRBV5-6 and TRBJ2-7; D is unresolved. Looked up from germline, CDR1 is SGHDT and CDR2 is YYEEEE. This CDR3 region has 13 residues. Trimming took off 0 bases at V and 11 bases at J, with 15 bases between the two ends. The CDR3 nucleotides read TGTGCCAGCAGCTTGGTTGGAGACACATCAGAGTACTTC. It is translated as CASSLVGDTSEYF.

This clonotype has more than one count but fewer than ten. A junction boundary mismatches the germline segment, possibly from a read error. Here the CDR3 reads CASRTPGLAGEF. DNA of the CDR3: TGCGCCAGCAGAACCCCAGGACTAGCGGGAGAATTC. The chain recombines TRBV5-1 with TRBJ2-1; 13 bases are a match to TRBD2. Germline values: CDR1 SGHRS, CDR2 YFSETQ. The CDR3 has 12 amino acids.

This clonotype has a handful of counts. The genes are TRBV20-1 and TRBJ1-5; D is unresolved. Germline values: CDR1 DFQATT, CDR2 SNEGSKA (reference sequence). CDR3 length equals 13 residues. Trimming took 5 bases from V and 3 from J, leaving 11 bases between them. This chain's CDR3 is CSAGRGPNQPQHF. Written as DNA, the CDR3 is TGCAGTGCTGGTCGGGGTCCCAATCAGCCCCAGCATTTT.

This clonotype was seen a handful of times. The chain carries TRBV28 and TRBJ2-3, with 10 bases fitting TRBD1. This CDR3 spans 17 amino acids. Germline CDR1 MDHEN, CDR2 SYDVKM. J gave up 0 bases and V 6 bases, and 9 bases lay outside the gene matches. The CDR3 loop is CASRPGTGDRSTDTQYF. DNA of the CDR3: TGTGCCAGCAGACCCGGGACAGGGGATAGGAGCACAGATACGCAGTATTTT.

The V and J genes are TRBV12-3 or TRBV12-4 and TRBJ2-1; 16 nucleotides match TRBD2. The J segment lost 7 bases and the V segment lost 5 bases, leaving 11 bases of the junction unmatched. The CDR3 totals 18 residues. The DNA of the CDR3 is TGTGCCAGCAGTCCCCCGGGACTAGCGGGAGGGCTTGTGAATGAGCAGTTCTTC. This translates into CASSPPGLAGGLVNEQFF.

The table lists this clonotype with a count of one. Likely a read error: the CDR3 ends without its conserved phenylalanine or tryptophan. V gene TRBV7-3 combines with J gene TRBJ2-5; D unclear. Germline values: CDR1 SGHTA, CDR2 FQGTGA. The CDR3 has 14 amino acids. Deletions cut 1 base from V and 7 bases from J, with 13 bases between. This CDR3 reads CASSLRGLAGTQYC. The CDR3 DNA is TGTGCCAGCAGCTTAAGAGGCCTGGCTGGGACCCAGTACTGC.

This clonotype was seen at least ten times. The CDR3 protein is CSAGGGEHTDTQYF. The CDR3, as DNA: TGCAGTGCTGGGGGGGGAGAGCATACAGATACGCAGTATTTT. The chain is built from TRBV20-1 and TRBJ2-3; 7 nucleotides line up with TRBD2. Trimming took 5 bases from V and 3 from J; bases not matched to a gene: 8. The germline CDR1 and CDR2 sequences are DFQATT and SNEGSKA (reference sequence). This CDR3 has 14 residues.

This clonotype has a count of ten or more. The J gene is TRBJ1-1, the V gene TRBV20-1; D not certain. The V and J ends lost 0 bases and 0 bases respectively, with 11 bases between them. Germline CDR1 reads DFQATT; CDR2 reads SNEGSKA (reference sequence). The CDR3 is 15 residues long. The CDR3 region has the DNA TGCAGTGCTAGAGAATCGAGGCGGATGAACACTGAAGCTTTCTTT. Translating it yields CSARESRRMNTEAFF.

This sequence joins TRBV30 and TRBJ2-1; TRBD2 matches 7 bases. Germline V gene lookup returns CDR1 GTSNPN and CDR2 SVGIG (reference sequence). V was pared by 5 bases and J by 0 bases, with 7 bases of the junction left unmatched. This CDR3 region has 15 residues. The CDR3, as DNA: TGTGCCTGGGGGGGAGGGACTTTCTCCTACAATGAGCAGTTCTTC. As protein: CAWGGGTFSYNEQFF.